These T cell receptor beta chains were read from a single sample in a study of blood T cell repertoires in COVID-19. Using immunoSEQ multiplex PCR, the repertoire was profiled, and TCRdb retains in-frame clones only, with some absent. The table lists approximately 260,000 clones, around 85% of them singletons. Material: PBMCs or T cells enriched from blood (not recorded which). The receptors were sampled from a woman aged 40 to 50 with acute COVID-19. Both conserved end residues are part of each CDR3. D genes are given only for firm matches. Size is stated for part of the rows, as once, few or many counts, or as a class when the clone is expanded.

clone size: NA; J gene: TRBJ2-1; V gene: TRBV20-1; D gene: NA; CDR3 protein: CSALHVPNQFF; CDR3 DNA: TGCAGTGCCTTACATGTGCCCAACCAGTTCTTC
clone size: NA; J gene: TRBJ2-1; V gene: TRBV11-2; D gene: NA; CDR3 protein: CASSFIAEGSYNEQFF; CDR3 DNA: TGTGCCAGCAGCTTCATAGCGGAAGGCTCCTACAATGAGCAGTTCTTC
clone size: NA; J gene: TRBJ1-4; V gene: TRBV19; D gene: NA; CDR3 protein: CASSISRALNEKLFF; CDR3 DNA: TGTGCCAGTAGTATCAGCAGGGCCCTTAATGAAAAACTGTTTTTT
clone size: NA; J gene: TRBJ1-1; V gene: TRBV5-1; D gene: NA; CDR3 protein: CASSPRVNTEAFF; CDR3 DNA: TGCGCCAGCAGCCCCCGAGTGAACACTGAAGCTTTCTTT
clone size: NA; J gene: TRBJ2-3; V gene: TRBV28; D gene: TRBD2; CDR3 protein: CASREGTDTQYF; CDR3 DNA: TGTGCCAGTCGGGAGGGAACAGATACGCAGTATTTT
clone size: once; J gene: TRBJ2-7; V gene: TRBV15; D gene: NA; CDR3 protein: CATSRFDETGPKYGQYF; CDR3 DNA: TGTGCCACCAGCAGATTTGATGAGACAGGACCCAAGTACGGGCAGTACTTC
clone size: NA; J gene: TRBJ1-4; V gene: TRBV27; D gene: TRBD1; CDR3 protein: CASSSRTGGEKLFF; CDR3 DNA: TGTGCCAGCAGTTCACGGACAGGGGGTGAAAAACTGTTTTTT
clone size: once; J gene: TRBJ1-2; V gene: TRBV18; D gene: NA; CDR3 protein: CASSPPGYYGYTF; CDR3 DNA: TGTGCCAGCTCACCTCCCGGGTACTATGGCTACACCTTC
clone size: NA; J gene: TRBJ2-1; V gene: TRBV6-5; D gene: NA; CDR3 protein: CASGGSGYNEQFF; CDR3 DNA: TGTGCCAGCGGGGGGAGCGGCTACAATGAGCAGTTCTTC
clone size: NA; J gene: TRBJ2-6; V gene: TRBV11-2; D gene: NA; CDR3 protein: CASSFPGAGANVLTF; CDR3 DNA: TGTGCCAGCAGCTTTCCAGGGGCCGGGGCCAACGTCCTGACTTTC
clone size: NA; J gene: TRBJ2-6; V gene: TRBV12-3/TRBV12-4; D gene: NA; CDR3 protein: CASSLGRSNVLTF; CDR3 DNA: TGTGCCAGCAGTCTGGGGCGGTCCAACGTCCTGACTTTC
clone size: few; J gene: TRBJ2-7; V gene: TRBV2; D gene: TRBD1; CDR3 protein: CASSEADRVGEQYF; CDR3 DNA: TGTGCCAGCAGTGAAGCGGACAGGGTAGGCGAGCAGTACTTC
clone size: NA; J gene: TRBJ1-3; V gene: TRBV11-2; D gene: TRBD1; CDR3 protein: CASSSSGGESGNTIYF; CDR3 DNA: TGTGCCAGCAGCTCCTCAGGGGGCGAGTCTGGAAACACCATATATTTT